This entry concerns a single T cell receptor beta chain. The antigen is undetermined. PCR was performed using 60 Vbeta and 13 Jbeta primers. Original analysis: A later analysis tallied some 84 million unique TCR beta chains, about 9.9 million of them shared. Only in-frame clones appear in the TCRdb table, and some are missing; sequencing was by immunoSEQ multiplex PCR. V, J and clone size were drawn from that table, and D and trimming were deduced from the DNA. The sample includes 55,000 to 75,000 clones. Germline CDR1 is SEHNR and CDR2 is FQNEAQ (reference sequence). CDR3 length equals 15 residues. V was clipped by 5 bases and J by 7 bases; unmatched bases: 11. This specimen comes from a study of cytomegalovirus exposure and HLA in healthy donors. The study, taken as a whole, reports: A later analysis linked a missense DCLRE1C variant to TCR beta V- and J-gene trimming. Productive rates of about 90% or about 30% were seen for most TCR beta V segments in an earlier analysis.

The V call is TRBV7-9, the J call TRBJ2-1, with TRBD2 matching 7 bases. The receptor was derived from a male donor in good health and CMV-seronegative. The sequenced sample consisted of PBMCs. This CDR3 reads CASSVYRDYGNEQFF. The CDR3 nucleotides read TGTGCCAGCAGCGTTTACCGGGACTACGGGAATGAGCAGTTCTTC.